This TCR beta chain stems from a study of spatial heterogeneity in lung cancer. In the study overall: Each time, sequencing found more beta-chain sequences than alpha-chain sequences.

Germline values: CDR1 SEHNR, CDR2 FQNEAQ (reference sequence). Trimming removed 5 bases from V and 4 bases from J; junction bases left unmatched: 5. The CDR3 spans 15 residues. Every TCR cDNA molecule carried a tag that served as a unique molecular identifier. TCRdb processed the 5' RACE reads anew with MiXCR; each CDR3 protein has one entry. This sample carries 40,000 or so distinct CDR3 sequences, 6% to 8% of them seen once, and the ten largest clones take under 30%. Time point of the sample: sample taken at primary tumor resection. No cells were sorted before sequencing. The whole RNA sequenced was extracted from tumor, nontumor lung or frozen PBMC. Donation came from roughly 72 patients with untreated early-stage non-small cell lung cancer. This clonotype was counted many times. Its specificity is not known. Study outcomes and limitations: The appearance of ubiquitous expanded tumor TCRs in blood was greater at resection than follow-up.

This specimen was PBMCs, taken at surgery. The TCR originated in a male donor with early-stage non-small cell lung cancer. The J gene is TRBJ1-4, the V gene TRBV7-9, with TRBD1 matching over 9 bases. The CDR3 loop reads CASSTGQGNNEKLFF. The CDR3 bases are TGTGCCAGCAGCACCGGACAGGGGAATAATGAAAAACTGTTTTTT.